One sample yielded the 22 T cell receptor beta chains listed below, sequenced in a study of T cell clonality in common variable immunodeficiency. Method: immunoSEQ multiplex PCR; TCRdb's copy keeps in-frame clones and lacks some. The sample is made up of roughly 50,000 clones, none counted only once. Input material: peripheral blood mononuclear cells. These TCRs come from a person aged 18 to 70 in good health.

In its sample, this clone was seen many times. Read sequence stops 3 residues before the CDR3 end, and the germline J gene provides the missing end. The V call is TRBV7-9, the J call TRBJ2-3; 8 nucleotides line up with TRBD1. The trim removed 3 bases at V and 4 bases at J, leaving 6 bases unmatched. This CDR3 comprises 15 residues. Looked up from germline, CDR1 is SEHNR and CDR2 is FQNEAQ (reference sequence). The sequenced part of the CDR3 DNA is TGTGCCAGCAGCTTGACAGGGGTATTCCCAGATACG. The encoded protein is CASSLTGVFPDT. The entire CDR3 protein is CASSLTGVFPDTQYF.

This clone was found a few times. The read ends 3 residues shy of where the CDR3 ends; the end is completed using the germline J gene. The chain uses TRBV10-2 and TRBJ2-7, with 7 bases identical to TRBD1. Germline CDR1 WSHSY, CDR2 SAAADI. V was pared by 5 bases and J by 2 bases, with 9 bases of the junction left unmatched. The CDR3 covers 15 residues. The CDR3 bases that were read are TGCGCCAGCAGTTTCGACAGGGCCTCAACCTACGAG. Translation gives CASSFDRASTYE. The complete CDR3 sequence is CASSFDRASTYEQYF.

As concerns this clone: The read ends 3 residues shy of where the CDR3 ends; the end is completed using the germline J gene. The V and J genes are TRBV5-1 and TRBJ2-3; 8 nucleotides match TRBD2. The CDR3 length is 16 residues. Germline V gives CDR1 SGHRS, CDR2 YFSETQ. The DNA read from the CDR3 is TGCGCCAGCAGCTTGGTCCTAGCGGGCAACCAAGAGACG. This translates into CASSLVLAGNQET. The full CDR3 reads CASSLVLAGNQETQYF.

This clone was detected many times. The CDR3 is cut off 3 residues early in the read; its end comes from the germline J gene. The chain carries TRBV30 and TRBJ2-1; 11 nucleotides agree with TRBD2. Germline V CDR1 and CDR2: GTSNPN, SVGIG (reference sequence). CDR3 length: 14 residues. V lost 3 bases and J lost 5; bases outside the gene matches: 3. The part of the CDR3 DNA that was read is TGTGCCTGGAGGGGGACTAGCGGTCACAATGAG. Translation: CAWRGTSGHNE. The whole CDR3 sequence reads CAWRGTSGHNEQFF.

At least ten counts were recorded for this clone. The read ends 3 residues shy of where the CDR3 ends; the end is completed using the germline J gene. This chain links TRBV4-2 with TRBJ2-2; 8 nucleotides line up with TRBD2. Looked up from germline, CDR1 is LGHNA and CDR2 is YNFKEQ. Unmatched junction bases numbered 8, after V lost 4 bases and J lost 7 bases. The length of the CDR3 is 15 residues. Incomplete CDR3 DNA: TGTGCCAGCAGCCCGGAGGGACTAGGGGTCGGGGAG. Translating gives CASSPEGLGVGE. The whole CDR3 reads CASSPEGLGVGELFF.

This clone has ten or more counts. The missing CDR3 end, 3 residues past where the read stops, is filled in from the germline J gene. This chain links TRBV7-2 with TRBJ2-1; no clear D gene. The germline CDR1 and CDR2 sequences are SGHTA and FQGNSA. Trimming took off 2 bases at V and 7 bases at J, with 9 bases between the two ends. The CDR3 consists of 13 residues. The CDR3 here is CASSLRPSNEQFF. Incomplete CDR3 DNA: TGTGCCAGCAGCTTAAGACCTAGTAATGAG.

This clone has a count of ten or more. The CDR3 extends 3 residues past the end of the read, so its final part is completed from the germline J gene. V gene TRBV10-3 combines with J gene TRBJ2-5, with 8 bases that match TRBD2. Germline-derived CDR1 and CDR2 are ENHRY and SYGVKD. Trimming removed 3 bases from V and 5 bases from J; junction bases left unmatched: 11. The CDR3 sequence is 16 residues long. The CDR3 bases that were read are TGTGCCATCAGTGAATCCGGACTAGCTGGGGGGGAGACC. This translates into CAISESGLAGGET. The entire CDR3 protein reads CAISESGLAGGETQYF.

This clone has a count of ten or more. CDR3 sequence: CSASSNEQFF. The sequenced part of the CDR3 DNA is TGCAGTGCTAGTAGCAATGAG. The chain joins TRBV20-1 to TRBJ2-1; D is unclear. The missing CDR3 end, 3 residues past where the read stops, is filled in from the germline J gene. CDR1 is DFQATT, CDR2 SNEGSKA, per germline (reference sequence). CDR3 length: 10 amino acids. Deletions cut 3 bases from V and 6 bases from J, with 3 bases between.

This clone was counted many times. Coverage ceases 3 residues before the CDR3 finishes, and the germline J gene fills in the end. The gene calls are TRBV19 and TRBJ2-1; 9 bases fit TRBD2. Germline V gene lookup returns CDR1 LNHDA and CDR2 SQIVND (reference sequence). The CDR3 spans 14 residues. The V segment lost 7 bases and the J segment 3 bases; nucleotides outside the gene matches: 4. CDR3 in amino acids: CASNGGRDYNEQFF. The DNA read from the CDR3 is TGTGCCAGTAATGGCGGGAGGGACTACAATGAG.

This clone occurred many times. The sequenced CDR3 bases are TGCGCCAGCCAGACAGGTTCAAGCCAAGAGACC. Its protein product is CASQTGSSQET. The entire CDR3 sequence reads CASQTGSSQETQYF. The gene calls are TRBV5-1 and TRBJ2-5; possible D gene TRBD1, 6 bases. The DNA ends 3 residues before the CDR3 does, and the rest of the CDR3 is filled in from the germline J gene. The CDR3 length is 14 residues. From germline, CDR1 is SGHRS and CDR2 YFSETQ. V lost 7 bases and J 1 base, leaving 14 bases between the germline ends. Filled out from reference TRBV5-1 and TRBJ2-5, the complete variable domain reads KAGVTQTPRYLIKTRGQQVTLSCSPISGHRSVSWYQQTPGQGLQFLFEYFSETQRNKGNFPGRFSGRQFSNSRSEMNVSTLELGDSALYLCASQTGSSQETQYFGPGTRLLVL.

A few counts support this clone. The read ends 3 residues before the CDR3 terminus; that terminus is restored from the germline J gene. J is TRBJ1-1 and V is TRBV20-1; a possible D gene is TRBD1 (6 bases). From germline, CDR1 is DFQATT and CDR2 SNEGSKA (reference sequence). Trimming took off 5 bases at V and 3 bases at J, with 13 bases between the two ends. This CDR3 has 13 amino acids. The CDR3 DNA, read in part, is TGCAGTGCTGTTAACAGGGCCCACACTGAA. This translates into CSAVNRAHTE. The whole CDR3 sequence reads CSAVNRAHTEAFF.

This clone occurred a few times. The read ends 3 residues shy of where the CDR3 ends; the end is completed using the germline J gene. The chain is built from TRBV19 and TRBJ2-5, with D perhaps TRBD2 (6 bases). V gave up 6 bases and J gave up 5 bases, with 19 bases separating them. The CDR3 spans 15 residues. Germline CDR1 and CDR2: LNHDA and SQIVND (reference sequence). CDR3 amino acids: CASSSPGVGAETQYF. CDR3 DNA, as far as it was read: TGTGCCAGTAGCAGCCCGGGGGTCGGGGCGGAGACC. Full variable domain (missing parts from reference TRBV19 and TRBJ2-5): DGGITQSPKYLFRKEGQNVTLSCEQNLNHDAMYWYRQDPGQGLRLIYYSQIVNDFQKGDIAEGYSVSREKKESFPLTVTSAQKNPTAFYLCASSSPGVGAETQYFGPGTRLLVL.

This clone was counted between two and nine times. The read stops 3 residues short of the end of the CDR3; the missing end is completed from the germline J gene. This rearrangement joins TRBV18 to TRBJ1-1, with TRBD1 matching over 12 bases. Trimming took 5 bases from V and 4 from J; bases not matched to a gene: 8. The CDR3 is made up of 16 amino acids. CDR1 is KGHSH, CDR2 LQKENI, per germline. The covered CDR3 bases are TGTGCCAGCTCAGCAGGGACAGGGGGCAGCGGCACTGAA. It translates to CASSAGTGGSGTE. The CDR3 in full is CASSAGTGGSGTEAFF.

As to this clone: With the read ending 3 residues before the CDR3 end, the germline J gene is used to fill in that end. The gene calls are TRBV2 and TRBJ1-1, with D tentatively TRBD1 (5 bases). The germline V gene has CDR1 SNHLY and CDR2 FYNNEI. The CDR3 has 14 amino acids. Trimming left V 2 bases short and J 5 bases short, with 12 bases between. The sequenced CDR3 bases are TGTGCCAGCAGTGAACTCCGAGGGGCGACTGAA. This encodes CASSELRGATE. The whole CDR3 is CASSELRGATEAFF.

This clone was observed many times. The read stops 3 residues short of the end of the CDR3; the missing end is completed from the germline J gene. This chain uses TRBV19 with TRBJ2-3, with 11 bases fitting TRBD2. This CDR3 is 16 amino acids long. The germline gives CDR1 LNHDA, CDR2 SQIVND (reference sequence). Losses at the gene ends were 2 bases for V and 8 bases for J; bases not matched to a gene: 9. The covered CDR3 bases are TGTGCCAGTAGTATAAACCAGCTAGCGGGAGGCGTTACG. Its translation: CASSINQLAGGVT. The full CDR3 is CASSINQLAGGVTQYF.

This clone has ten or more counts. The sequenced fragment ends 3 residues before the CDR3 boundary, so the rest is inferred from the germline J gene. The chain couples TRBV5-1 to TRBJ1-4; 9 nucleotides align to TRBD1. V trimming: 3 bases; J trimming: 7 bases; junction bases outside the gene matches: 7. The CDR3 consists of 15 residues. CDR1 SGHRS and CDR2 YFSETQ come from the germline V gene. Here the CDR3 reads CASSSGTGRGEKLFF. The covered CDR3 bases are TGCGCCAGCAGCTCCGGGACAGGGAGGGGTGAAAAA.

This clone was seen at least ten times. Read data end 3 residues before the CDR3 end; the end is taken from the germline J gene. The rearrangement links TRBV20-1 to TRBJ2-3; a possible D gene is TRBD1 (5 bases). CDR3 length: 16 amino acids. CDR1 is DFQATT, CDR2 SNEGSKA, per germline (reference sequence). The ends were cut back, 0 bases at V and 1 base at J, with 14 bases in the middle. The part of the CDR3 DNA that was read is TGCAGTGCTAGAGAGCCGCAGGGTGGGGGCACAGATACG. Translation: CSAREPQGGGTDT. The whole CDR3 protein is CSAREPQGGGTDTQYF.

This clone occurred many times. The CDR3 goes on 3 residues after the read ends, and that part is filled in from the germline J gene. The chain combines TRBV20-1 with TRBJ2-7; 8 bases map to TRBD2. Germline lookup yields CDR1 DFQATT and CDR2 SNEGSKA (reference sequence). Trimming took 0 bases from V and 6 from J; bases not matched to a gene: 10. The CDR3 loop spans 15 amino acids. Here the CDR3 reads CSARDGEREMGEQYF. The sequenced part of the CDR3 DNA is TGCAGTGCTAGAGATGGTGAGCGGGAGATGGGCGAG.

This clone was counted only a few times. The read stops 3 residues short of the end of the CDR3; the missing end is completed from the germline J gene. The chain employs TRBV18 and TRBJ2-2, with a tentative D call TRBD2 (5 bases). Germline assignment: CDR1 KGHSH and CDR2 LQKENI. The CDR3 spans 15 residues. CDR3 DNA, as far as it was read: TGTGCCAGCTCACCAAGGACTGCAACTAATGAAAAG. It is translated as CASSPRTATNEK. The CDR3 in its entirety is CASSPRTATNEKLFF.

This clone has a handful of counts. Coverage ceases 3 residues before the CDR3 finishes, and the germline J gene fills in the end. V and J are TRBV7-8 and TRBJ1-2; D unclear. This CDR3 has 14 amino acids. Germline V gene lookup returns CDR1 SGHVS and CDR2 FQNEAQ. This chain's CDR3 is CASSFSGVRDDYTF. The covered CDR3 bases are TGTGCCAGCAGCTTTAGCGGGGTACGCGACGAC.

The table lists this clone with many counts. The read terminates 3 residues ahead of where the CDR3 ends, so the germline J gene completes it. The chain employs TRBV7-3 and TRBJ2-1; 7 nucleotides match TRBD2. This CDR3 contains 15 residues. The V gene's germline CDR1 is SGHTA and CDR2 FQGTGA. V lost 2 bases and J lost 5; bases outside the gene matches: 6. The CDR3 reads CASSLGGSGNNEQFF. The part of the CDR3 DNA that was read is TGTGCCAGCAGCTTAGGCGGGAGTGGAAACAATGAG.

The table lists this clone with many counts. Incomplete CDR3 DNA: TGTGCCAGCAGCTCTCAGATGAACACTGAA. Its translation: CASSSQMNTE. The full CDR3 reads CASSSQMNTEAFF. The J gene is TRBJ1-1, the V gene TRBV7-3, with D hard to call. The CDR3 end falls 3 residues outside the read, so it is completed with the germline J gene. Trimming took off 4 bases at V and 0 bases at J, with 6 bases between the two ends. CDR1 is SGHTA, CDR2 FQGTGA, per germline. CDR3 length: 13 amino acids.